These 8 T cell receptor beta chains were all obtained from the same sample, sequenced in a study of T cells in localized non-small cell lung cancer. Profiling relied on immunoSEQ multiplex PCR, and the TCRdb table lists in-frame clones only, not all of them. The data show thousands of clones, 20% to 25% seen once. The sample in question was lung tumor tissue, obtained before any cancer treatment. These receptors originate from a man between 40 and 70 years old with stage II lung adenocarcinoma.

The chain employs TRBV19 and TRBJ1-2, with 12 bases aligning to TRBD1. The CDR3 covers 15 residues. The V gene end was trimmed by 5 bases and the J gene end by 8 bases; junction bases not matched to a gene: 9. Per germline, CDR1 LNHDA and CDR2 SQIVND (reference sequence). CDR3 DNA sequence: TGTGCCAGTAGTCCTTGGGGACAGGGGGCCTGGGGCTACACCTTC. Its translation is CASSPWGQGAWGYTF.

The chain couples TRBV11-3 to TRBJ1-3; tentative D call: TRBD1 (6 bases). The germline V gene encodes CDR1 SGHNT and CDR2 YENEEA. V was trimmed by 5 bases and J by 2 bases, leaving 16 bases between them. The CDR3 extends over 16 amino acids. The CDR3 loop is CASSLSPGGAGNTIYF. In nucleotides, the CDR3 is TGTGCCAGCAGCCTGAGCCCCGGGGGCGCTGGAAACACCATATATTTT.

This clone appeared a few times. The chain has TRBV11-3 and TRBJ2-7; D is perhaps TRBD2 (6 bases). Germline CDR1 and CDR2: SGHNT and YENEEA. CDR3 length: 14 amino acids. The V end was cut by 5 bases, the J end by 2 bases, with 13 bases between. The CDR3 spells CASSPGLLTYEQYF. CDR3 DNA: TGTGCCAGCAGCCCGGGACTGCTGACCTACGAGCAGTACTTC.

The chain links TRBV6-8 to TRBJ2-7, with D perhaps TRBD2 (7 bases). Germline V gene lookup returns CDR1 MNHGY and CDR2 SAAAGT. With 5 bases removed from V and 6 bases from J, the gap between germline ends came to 20 bases. The CDR3 is 15 amino acids. Here the CDR3 reads CASSDHGGSRGEQYF. CDR3 bases: TGTGCCAGCAGTGACCATGGCGGGAGCAGGGGCGAGCAGTACTTC.

This clone is categorized as medium-sized (0.01 to 0.1%). The chain joins TRBV6-8 to TRBJ1-1; D is unresolved. Germline CDR1 and CDR2: MNHGY and SAAAGT. This CDR3 is built from 15 residues. Trimming left V 0 bases short and J 0 bases short, with 8 bases between. The CDR3 DNA reads TGTGCCAGCAGTTACTCGTTTCCCATGAACACTGAAGCTTTCTTT. Translating gives CASSYSFPMNTEAFF.

Written as DNA, the CDR3 is TGTGCCAGTAGTATAAGTTTCGGGGGGTACACTGAAGCTTTCTTT. Protein sequence: CASSISFGGYTEAFF. The chain is built from TRBV19 and TRBJ1-1; weak D call: TRBD1 (5 bases). V was pared by 2 bases and J by 3 bases, with 13 bases between. Germline V gene sequence: CDR1 LNHDA, CDR2 SQIVND (reference sequence). This CDR3 contains 15 residues.

This clone occurred a few times. The rearrangement links TRBV14 to TRBJ2-1; D is unclear. Germline CDR1 SGHDN, CDR2 FVKESK. Between the trimmed V and J ends, which lost 4 bases and 1 base, there was a span of 11 bases. CDR3 length: 15 residues. CDR3 amino acids: CASSLTGWSYNEQFF. CDR3 sequence (DNA): TGTGCCAGCAGCCTCACCGGTTGGTCCTACAATGAGCAGTTCTTC.

V is TRBV19 and J is TRBJ2-1; 12 bases are a match to TRBD2. In germline, CDR1 is LNHDA, CDR2 SQIVND (reference sequence). With V trimmed by 4 bases and J by 1 base, 5 bases remained unmatched. The CDR3 is 17 amino acids. CDR3 residues: CASSSPSGRASYNEQFF. The CDR3 DNA reads as TGTGCCAGTAGTAGCCCTAGCGGGAGGGCATCCTACAATGAGCAGTTCTTC.